A selection of T cell receptor beta chains follows, all from one sample in a study of read filtering for tumor transcriptome and immune sequencing. TCRdb redid the calling of the reads with MiXCR, one entry per CDR3 protein. Seen here are some 140,000 distinct CDR3 sequences, about 13% observed once, and the top ten hold 8.4%. The sample consisted of a population of CD138-negative cells sorted from bone marrow. Receptor source: a donor at least 40 years old with multiple myeloma. Both conserved end residues are part of each CDR3. The order of the fields is D gene, clone size, V gene, J gene, CDR3 DNA, CDR3 protein. A D gene is named only where the DNA matches it firmly. Part of the rows lack a size; the others show once, few, many or a class for expanded clones.

d_gene: NA; abundance: many; v_gene: TRBV7-6; j_gene: TRBJ2-2; CDR3nt: TGTGCCAGCAGCTTAGAATGGACCGCCGGGGAGCTGTTTTTT; CDR3aa: CASSLEWTAGELFF
d_gene: TRBD2; abundance: many; v_gene: TRBV11-2; j_gene: TRBJ2-1; CDR3nt: TGTGCCAGCACCTCACTTTCTAGCGGGAGCTACAATGAGCAGTTCTTC; CDR3aa: CASTSLSSGSYNEQFF
d_gene: NA; abundance: many; v_gene: TRBV7-3; j_gene: TRBJ2-3; CDR3nt: TGTGCCAGCAGCAACCGGGACTTCGTGGGTACGCAGTATTTT; CDR3aa: CASSNRDFVGTQYF
d_gene: NA; abundance: many; v_gene: TRBV14; j_gene: TRBJ1-1; CDR3nt: TGTGCCAGCAGCCAAGGGACTAAAACTGAAGCTTTCTTT; CDR3aa: CASSQGTKTEAFF
d_gene: NA; abundance: many; v_gene: TRBV6-5; j_gene: TRBJ1-4; CDR3nt: TGTGCCAGCAGCCAAAACACAGGGCCGGCTAATGAAAAACTGTTTTTT; CDR3aa: CASSQNTGPANEKLFF
d_gene: NA; abundance: many; v_gene: TRBV6-5; j_gene: TRBJ1-1; CDR3nt: TGTGCCAGCAGTTACTCGGTAAGGACGAGGAACACTGAAGCTTTCTTT; CDR3aa: CASSYSVRTRNTEAFF
d_gene: TRBD1; abundance: many; v_gene: TRBV27; j_gene: TRBJ1-5; CDR3nt: TGTGCCAGCAGTTTAAACAGGGGGGATAGTCAGCCCCAGCATTTT; CDR3aa: CASSLNRGDSQPQHF
d_gene: NA; abundance: many; v_gene: TRBV18; j_gene: TRBJ2-1; CDR3nt: TGTGCCAGCTCATCAAAGGCCATGTTCTCCTACAATGAGCAGTTCTTC; CDR3aa: CASSSKAMFSYNEQFF
d_gene: NA; abundance: NA; v_gene: TRBV29-1; j_gene: TRBJ1-1; CDR3nt: TGCAGCGTCACCCGCAGCGGGGATACTGAAGCTTTCTTT; CDR3aa: CSVTRSGDTEAFF
d_gene: NA; abundance: many; v_gene: TRBV10-3; j_gene: TRBJ1-5; CDR3nt: TGTGCCATCAGTGAGATGGGAAGCAATCAGCCCCAGCATTTT; CDR3aa: CAISEMGSNQPQHF
d_gene: TRBD1; abundance: many; v_gene: TRBV6-5; j_gene: TRBJ1-5; CDR3nt: TGTGCCAGCAGTAATCTCGGGACAGGGGCCCCGAGGAGCCAGCATTTT; CDR3aa: CASSNLGTGAPRSQHF
d_gene: NA; abundance: many; v_gene: TRBV2; j_gene: TRBJ2-7; CDR3nt: TGTGCCAGCAGTGGGGACTCGAGGGAGCAGTACTTC; CDR3aa: CASSGDSREQYF
d_gene: TRBD2; abundance: many; v_gene: TRBV20-1; j_gene: TRBJ2-5; CDR3nt: TGCAGTGCTAGACGCCTAACTAGCGGGAGAGAGACCCAGTACTTC; CDR3aa: CSARRLTSGRETQYF
d_gene: NA; abundance: many; v_gene: TRBV27; j_gene: TRBJ2-2; CDR3nt: TGTGCCAGCAGTCCTCTGTTTTCGGGAGACACCGGGGAGCTGTTTTTT; CDR3aa: CASSPLFSGDTGELFF
d_gene: TRBD2; abundance: many; v_gene: TRBV6-5; j_gene: TRBJ2-1; CDR3nt: TGTGCCAGCAGTTCTAGCGGGCCCTACAATGAGCAGTTCTTC; CDR3aa: CASSSSGPYNEQFF
d_gene: NA; abundance: NA; v_gene: TRBV19; j_gene: TRBJ2-1; CDR3nt: TGTGCCAGTCAGGCCCAGCGGTCATCCTACAATGAGCAGCTCTTC; CDR3aa: CASQAQRSSYNEQLF
d_gene: TRBD1; abundance: many; v_gene: TRBV7-3; j_gene: TRBJ1-1; CDR3nt: TGTGCCAGCAGCTTATACCCAGGGGGCGCGAACACTGAAGCTTTCTTT; CDR3aa: CASSLYPGGANTEAFF
d_gene: NA; abundance: many; v_gene: TRBV4-1; j_gene: TRBJ2-2; CDR3nt: TGCGCCAGCAGCCAAGAGACATGGGGCATCACCGGGGAGCTGTTTTTT; CDR3aa: CASSQETWGITGELFF
d_gene: NA; abundance: few; v_gene: TRBV29-1; j_gene: TRBJ2-1; CDR3nt: TGCAGCGTGGGAGCGGATGAGCAGTTCTTC; CDR3aa: CSVGADEQFF
d_gene: TRBD2; abundance: few; v_gene: TRBV27; j_gene: TRBJ2-5; CDR3nt: TGTGCCAGCAGTTCGGTAGCGGGAACGGAGACCCAGTACTTC; CDR3aa: CASSSVAGTETQYF
d_gene: TRBD1; abundance: NA; v_gene: TRBV7-2; j_gene: TRBJ1-5; CDR3nt: TGTGCCAGCAGCCCCCGGACAGGGACCGCACTTCAGCCCCAGCATTTT; CDR3aa: CASSPRTGTALQPQHF
d_gene: NA; abundance: many; v_gene: TRBV20-1; j_gene: TRBJ2-1; CDR3nt: TGCAGTGCTAGAGACGATGGGGAGCCTTTGGACGAGCAGTTCTTC; CDR3aa: CSARDDGEPLDEQFF
d_gene: TRBD2; abundance: many; v_gene: TRBV20-1; j_gene: TRBJ2-3; CDR3nt: TGCAGTGCTAGTAAGCTAGCGGGAGTCATCGCAGATACGCAGTATTTT; CDR3aa: CSASKLAGVIADTQYF
d_gene: NA; abundance: many; v_gene: TRBV4-1; j_gene: TRBJ1-4; CDR3nt: TGCGCCAGCAGCCAAGGGGGGGTCTCTAATGAAAAACTGTTTTTT; CDR3aa: CASSQGGVSNEKLFF
d_gene: TRBD1; abundance: many; v_gene: TRBV4-2; j_gene: TRBJ1-5; CDR3nt: TGTGCCAGCAGTCGTGACAGGGCAAGCAATCAGCCCCAGCATTTT; CDR3aa: CASSRDRASNQPQHF
d_gene: NA; abundance: many; v_gene: TRBV7-2; j_gene: TRBJ2-1; CDR3nt: TGTGCCAGCAGCTTCATGGATTACAATGAGCAGTTCTTC; CDR3aa: CASSFMDYNEQFF
d_gene: NA; abundance: many; v_gene: TRBV29-1; j_gene: TRBJ2-1; CDR3nt: TGCAGCGTTGTTCCTTCAAGCTCCTACAATGAGCAGTTCTTC; CDR3aa: CSVVPSSSYNEQFF
d_gene: NA; abundance: many; v_gene: TRBV20-1; j_gene: TRBJ2-2; CDR3nt: TGCAGCTTAGGTTCGAGGAACACCGGGGAGCTGTTTTTT; CDR3aa: CSLGSRNTGELFF
d_gene: NA; abundance: many; v_gene: TRBV7-3; j_gene: TRBJ2-3; CDR3nt: TGTGCCAGCAAAACTTCGGGGTTTTCAGATACGCAGTATTTT; CDR3aa: CASKTSGFSDTQYF
d_gene: NA; abundance: NA; v_gene: TRBV6-2/TRBV6-3; j_gene: TRBJ2-5; CDR3nt: TGTGCCAGCAGTTACGAGCCGCTAGAGACCCAGTACTTC; CDR3aa: CASSYEPLETQYF
d_gene: NA; abundance: many; v_gene: TRBV7-3; j_gene: TRBJ2-6; CDR3nt: TGTGCCAGCAGCTTAGTGGGCCGCTCGGGAACTCGAGGTGTCCTGACTTTC; CDR3aa: CASSLVGRSGTRGVLTF